This passage covers 24 T cell receptor beta chains from one sample sequenced in a study of T cells after yellow fever vaccination. TCRdb analysed the 5' RACE reads with MiXCR anew, one entry per CDR3 protein. The sample lists more than 95,000 distinct CDR3 sequences; 6.5% to 9% were seen once. Sequenced here: CD4+ T cells sorted from PBMCs, sampled roughly seven weeks after the first yellow fever vaccination. The receptors come from a man aged 18 to 30 who received the YFV17D yellow fever vaccine.

This chain connects TRBV19 to TRBJ2-6; D unclear. Deletions cut 5 bases from V and 0 bases from J, with 8 bases between. The CDR3 extends over 15 amino acids. Germline CDR1 reads LNHDA; CDR2 reads SQIVND (reference sequence). The DNA of the CDR3 is TGTGCCAGTAGTCCCGGGCGCTCTGGGGCCAACGTCCTGACTTTC. Its protein is CASSPGRSGANVLTF.

The DNA of the CDR3 is TGTGCCAGCAGCATTGGACTAGCGGGGGCAGAGACCCAGTACTTC. It yields the protein CASSIGLAGAETQYF. The V call is TRBV7-7, the J call TRBJ2-5, with 13 bases matching TRBD2. The CDR3 spans 15 residues. V gave up 5 bases and J gave up 4 bases; unmatched junction bases: 4. CDR1 and CDR2 from the germline V gene are SSHAT and FNYEAQ (reference sequence).

There are many counts of this clonotype. This chain uses TRBV7-2 with TRBJ2-5; D unresolved. The germline V gene encodes CDR1 SGHTA and CDR2 FQGNSA. The CDR3 loop spans 11 amino acids. V shed 4 bases and J shed 5 bases, with 5 bases lying between them. For the CDR3, the DNA is TGTGCCAGCAGCTCCTGGGAGACCCAGTACTTC. This codes for CASSSWETQYF.

This clonotype has a count of ten or more. The gene calls are TRBV7-9 and TRBJ2-7; the D call may be TRBD1 or TRBD2 (6 bases each). With 5 bases removed from V and 5 bases from J, the gap between germline ends came to 16 bases. The CDR3 is 14 amino acids. CDR1 and CDR2 from the germline V gene are SEHNR and FQNEAQ (reference sequence). In DNA, the CDR3 is TGTGCCAGCAGCCTGGGACACGGGGGCGACGAGCAGTACTTC. It yields the protein CASSLGHGGDEQYF. Full variable domain (remainder filled in from reference TRBV7-9 and TRBJ2-7): DTGVSQNPRHKITKRGQNVTFRCDPISEHNRLYWYRQTLGQGPEFLTYFQNEAQLEKSRLLSDRFSAERPKGSFSTLEIQRTEQGDSAMYLCASSLGHGGDEQYFGPGTRLTVT.

This clonotype was seen at least ten times. The V call is TRBV4-2, the J call TRBJ2-3; the D gene is possibly TRBD2 (5 bases). Germline lookup yields CDR1 LGHNA and CDR2 YNFKEQ. This CDR3 spans 17 amino acids. Trimming cost V 0 bases and J 6 bases, with 19 bases left between them. This chain's CDR3 is CASSQERASRGVDTQYF. The CDR3 coding sequence is TGTGCCAGCAGCCAAGAGCGAGCTTCCCGGGGAGTGGATACGCAGTATTTT.

This clonotype was seen at least ten times. The CDR3 spells CASSQGGRSRPGDTQYF. The CDR3 DNA is TGCGCCAGCAGCCAGGGCGGTCGGTCAAGGCCGGGAGATACGCAGTATTTT. The J gene is TRBJ2-3, the V gene TRBV4-3; D not certain. Trimming shortened V by 3 bases and J by 5 bases, and 21 bases separated the two germline ends. The CDR3 spans 17 residues. The germline gives CDR1 LGHNA, CDR2 YSLEER.

As to this clonotype: One base away lies a much larger clone, so this may be a sequencing read error. The V call is TRBV20-1, the J call TRBJ2-5, with D possibly TRBD2 on 5 matching bases. This CDR3 region has 11 residues. V lost 6 bases and J 4 bases, leaving 9 bases between the germline ends. Germline V gene sequence: CDR1 DFQATT, CDR2 SNEGSKA (reference sequence). CDR3 coding DNA: TGCAGTGCAGGACTTTTAGAGACCCAGTACTTC. Encoded protein: CSAGLLETQYF.

In this sample, this clonotype turned up many times. The genes are TRBV19 and TRBJ2-7, with D tentatively TRBD2 (5 bases). The CDR3 runs 13 residues. In germline, CDR1 is LNHDA, CDR2 SQIVND (reference sequence). The V end lost 2 bases, the J end lost 5 bases, and 10 bases lay between the germline ends. The CDR3 loop reads CASSIRLRDEQYF. CDR3 in DNA: TGTGCCAGTAGTATAAGGCTGCGGGACGAGCAGTACTTC.

This clonotype has at least ten counts. V is TRBV4-3 and J is TRBJ2-7, with 8 bases identical to TRBD1. Germline loops: CDR1 LGHNA, CDR2 YSLEER. This CDR3 region has 16 residues. J gave up 1 base and V 4 bases, and 9 bases lay outside the gene matches. CDR3 protein: CASSPNRNRGSYEQYF. The CDR3 region has the DNA TGCGCCAGCAGCCCCAATCGGAACAGGGGGTCCTACGAGCAGTACTTC.

This clonotype was picked up many times. The chain is built from TRBV29-1 and TRBJ2-1, with TRBD2 identical over 9 bases. Germline V gene lookup returns CDR1 SQVTM and CDR2 ANQGSEA. The length of the CDR3 is 16 residues. Trimming removed 6 bases from V and 0 bases from J; junction bases left unmatched: 9. The CDR3 protein is CSVGLAGSSSYNEQFF. The CDR3 coding sequence is TGCAGCGTGGGCCTAGCGGGGTCTAGCTCCTACAATGAGCAGTTCTTC.

Many counts were recorded for this clonotype. The chain is built from TRBV5-1 and TRBJ2-1; 10 nucleotides match TRBD1. Germline lookup yields CDR1 SGHRS and CDR2 YFSETQ. The V gene end was trimmed by 0 bases and the J gene end by 7 bases; junction bases not matched to a gene: 7. This CDR3 is 16 amino acids long. CDR3 loop: CASSLASGTGVNEQFF. The DNA of the CDR3 is TGCGCCAGCAGCTTGGCTTCCGGGACAGGGGTGAATGAGCAGTTCTTC.

This clonotype occurred many times. The V call is TRBV12-3 or TRBV12-4, the J call TRBJ2-2; D unresolved. Trimming stripped 2 bases from V and 4 bases from J, with 5 bases between. The CDR3 loop spans 13 amino acids. The CDR3 sequence is CASSLLATGELFF. The CDR3 DNA is TGTGCCAGCAGTTTATTAGCCACCGGGGAGCTGTTTTTT.

This chain links TRBV6-2 or TRBV6-3 with TRBJ2-2, with TRBD2 matching over 16 bases. V shed 6 bases and J 3 bases; nucleotides not matched to a gene: 13. CDR1 MNHEY and CDR2 SVGEGT come from the germline V gene. The CDR3 totals 20 residues. CDR3 sequence reads: CASSLRPGTSGGVHTGELFF. The DNA for the CDR3 is TGTGCCAGCAGCCTACGACCCGGGACTAGCGGGGGGGTTCACACCGGGGAGCTGTTTTTT.

This clonotype was seen at least ten times. V is TRBV12-3 or TRBV12-4 and J is TRBJ1-6, with a tentative D call TRBD1 (6 bases). The CDR3 totals 14 residues. The V end was cut by 6 bases, the J end by 4 bases, with 10 bases between. The CDR3 here is CASSIGGYNSPLHF. DNA of the CDR3: TGTGCCAGCAGCATAGGGGGGTATAATTCACCCCTCCACTTT.

The chain links TRBV19 to TRBJ2-5; D not resolved. This CDR3 spans 13 amino acids. Per germline, CDR1 LNHDA and CDR2 SQIVND (reference sequence). V was pared by 7 bases and J by 5 bases, with 14 bases between. CDR3 in amino acids: CASKKDNVETQYF. The CDR3 coding sequence is TGTGCCAGTAAAAAGGATAATGTGGAGACCCAGTACTTC.

This clonotype was picked up many times. This sequence joins TRBV24-1 and TRBJ1-2; D is perhaps TRBD1 (6 bases). CDR1 is KGHDR, CDR2 SFDVKD, per germline. The V gene lost 2 bases and the J gene lost 8 bases, with 14 bases spanning the gap. The CDR3 sequence is 14 residues long. The DNA for the CDR3 is TGTGCCACCAGTGATTCGACAGGATTCGGGGGCTACACCTTC. It specifies CATSDSTGFGGYTF.

This clonotype was counted many times. The rearrangement links TRBV12-3 or TRBV12-4 to TRBJ1-5; D not resolved. V was trimmed by 3 bases and J by 0 bases, leaving 9 bases between them. This CDR3 region has 15 residues. The CDR3 DNA sequence: TGTGCCAGCAGTTTGGGAGGATATAGCAATCAGCCCCAGCATTTT. Its protein is CASSLGGYSNQPQHF.

V is TRBV11-2 and J is TRBJ2-2; tentatively, D is TRBD2 (5 bases). Germline CDR1 is SGHAT and CDR2 is FQNNGV. Trimming removed 8 bases from V and 3 bases from J, with 16 bases in between. The CDR3 totals 15 residues. This chain's CDR3 is CASGSRGIDTGELFF. The CDR3 DNA reads as TGTGCCAGCGGCTCTAGAGGGATCGACACCGGGGAGCTGTTTTTT.

This clonotype was observed many times. In nucleotides, the CDR3 is TGTGCCAGCTCACCAGGGGGATCAGATACGCAGTATTTT. It yields the protein CASSPGGSDTQYF. The rearrangement joins TRBV18 to TRBJ2-3; D may be TRBD1 or TRBD2 (5 bases each). CDR1 is KGHSH and CDR2 is LQKENI in the germline V gene. This CDR3 spans 13 amino acids. V lost 2 bases and J lost 4, with 7 bases in between.

This clonotype was detected many times. This chain links TRBV2 with TRBJ2-1, with D uncertain. The germline V and J ends were trimmed by 5 bases and 6 bases, with 5 bases remaining between them. This CDR3 has 11 amino acids. CDR1 and CDR2 from the germline V gene are SNHLY and FYNNEI. The chain's CDR3 is CASSFPNEQFF. The CDR3 nucleotides are TGTGCCAGCAGTTTTCCCAATGAGCAGTTCTTC.

This clonotype has just one count. This may stem from a read error, because a much larger clone lies one nucleotide away. V gene TRBV7-8 combines with J gene TRBJ2-2; the match to TRBD1 covers 8 bases. Per the germline V gene, CDR1 is SGHVS and CDR2 is FQNEAQ. The length of the CDR3 is 15 residues. V was pared by 5 bases and J by 6 bases, with 8 bases of the junction left unmatched. CDR3 in amino acids: CASSQDRVQAGELFF. In DNA form, the CDR3 reads TGTGCCAGCAGCCAGGACAGGGTGCAGGCCGGGGAGCTGTTTTTT.

This clonotype was detected many times. The chain links TRBV7-2 to TRBJ1-3; D is ambiguous. The germline V and J ends were trimmed by 6 bases and 0 bases, with 9 bases remaining between them. Looked up from germline, CDR1 is SGHTA and CDR2 is FQGNSA. The CDR3 has 14 residues. The CDR3 spells CASSTESSGNTIYF. In DNA form, the CDR3 reads TGTGCCAGCAGTACGGAGAGCTCTGGAAACACCATATATTTT.

This clonotype was detected many times. The chain uses TRBV5-1 and TRBJ2-3; 7 nucleotides agree with TRBD1. The V gene's germline CDR1 is SGHRS and CDR2 YFSETQ. J was trimmed by 4 bases and V by 4 bases; bases with no gene match: 6. This CDR3 spans 14 amino acids. CDR3 in amino acids: CASSPGQFSDTQYF. Here the CDR3 DNA reads TGCGCCAGCAGCCCGGGACAGTTTTCAGATACGCAGTATTTT.

This clonotype was seen many times. This chain links TRBV6-1 with TRBJ2-7; the D is unclear. Trimming pared 6 bases from V and 3 bases from J, leaving 12 bases between. Per germline, CDR1 MNHNS and CDR2 SASEGT. This CDR3 comprises 13 residues. For the CDR3, the DNA is TGTGCCAGCAGGGAAAACAGTTTCTACGAGCAGTACTTC. Translating gives CASRENSFYEQYF.